A selection of T cell receptor beta chains follows, all from one sample in a study of response to subunit inactivated influenza vaccine. Using its own MiXCR run on the RT-PCR reads, TCRdb lists one record per CDR3 protein. Of around 710,000 distinct CDR3 sequences in the sample, more than 11% were seen once. Sequenced material: PBMCs from blood, taken about 14 days before vaccination. These receptors came from a man aged 45 to 65 who received an inactivated influenza vaccine. Both conserved end residues are part of each CDR3. The D gene is left open where the match is weak. Part of the rows lack a size; the others show once, few, many or a class for expanded clones.

TRBD2 TRBJ2-7 NA 16 TRBV12-3/TRBV12-4 TGTGCCAGCAGTTTGAGCGGGGGGGCCGCGAGGTACGAGCAGTACTTC CASSLSGGAARYEQYF
NA TRBJ2-1 NA 15 TRBV20-1 TGCAGTGCCCCCTCTGCAATAGTGTCCTACAATGAGCAGTTCTTC CSAPSAIVSYNEQFF
NA TRBJ2-1 few 13 TRBV12-3/TRBV12-4 TGTGCCAGCAGCCCGACCGCGATAGATGAGCAGTTCTTC CASSPTAIDEQFF
TRBD1 TRBJ2-1 NA 15 TRBV6-1 TGTGCCAGCAGTCGCCGAGGGACAGGGGTAAATGAGCAGTTCTTC CASSRRGTGVNEQFF
NA TRBJ2-1 NA 12 TRBV24-1 TGTGCCACCAGTGAAGTCTACAATGAGCAGTTCTTC CATSEVYNEQFF
NA TRBJ1-2 NA 14 TRBV20-1 TGCAGTGCTAGAATTGTGAGGGGACCTTATGGCTACACCTTC CSARIVRGPYGYTF
TRBD2 TRBJ2-3 NA 19 TRBV6-2/TRBV6-3 TGTGCCAGCAGTTACGAGGTCCGGACTAGCGGGTCTTTCACAGATACGCAGTATTTT CASSYEVRTSGSFTDTQYF
TRBD2 TRBJ2-5 few 14 TRBV10-3 TGTGCCATCGGAGCCAGCGGGGGGGCGGAGACCCAGTACTTC CAIGASGGAETQYF
TRBD2 TRBJ2-7 few 12 TRBV29-1 TGCAGCGTTGTTAGCGGGAGGGCCGAGCAGTACTTC CSVVSGRAEQYF
TRBD2 TRBJ2-1 NA 15 TRBV7-2 TGTGCCAGCAGCCCCGTCTCAGCGGGATACAATGAGCAGTTCTTC CASSPVSAGYNEQFF
TRBD2 TRBJ2-2 NA 17 TRBV24-1 TGTGCCACCAGTGATTTAGGCGGGGGAGTCGGCGCCGGGGAGCTGTTTTTT CATSDLGGGVGAGELFF
TRBD2 TRBJ2-3 few 17 TRBV4-2 TGTGCCAGCAGCCAACCTGGACTAGCGGGGGCGGGAGATACGCAGTATTTT CASSQPGLAGAGDTQYF
NA TRBJ2-3 few 15 TRBV12-3/TRBV12-4 TGTGCCAGCAGTCGAGCCGTGGGTGGGGTGGATACGCAGTATTTT CASSRAVGGVDTQYF
NA TRBJ1-1 many 14 TRBV7-2 TGTGCCAGCAGCCGGACAACCATGAACACTGAAGCTTTCTTT CASSRTTMNTEAFF
TRBD2 TRBJ2-3 few 17 TRBV9 TGTGCCAGCAGGCGGGATGCGGGGGGGCGAAGCACAGATACGCAGTATTTT CASRRDAGGRSTDTQYF
NA TRBJ2-4 few 15 TRBV3-1 TGTGCCAGCAGCCAAGATGGGATAGCCAAAAACATTCAGTACTTC CASSQDGIAKNIQYF
NA TRBJ2-2 few 13 TRBV20-1 TGCAGTGCTAGATCGGCGAACACCGGGGAGCTGTTTTTT CSARSANTGELFF
TRBD1 TRBJ2-3 many 16 TRBV5-5 TGTGCCAGCCCTGGCCCCGGGACAGGAGTTACAGATACGCAGTATTTT CASPGPGTGVTDTQYF
NA TRBJ1-1 NA 13 TRBV9 TGTGCCAGCATGCGGGACTCCGGCACTGAAGCTTTCTTT CASMRDSGTEAFF
NA TRBJ2-3 few 13 TRBV29-1 TGCAGCGTGAGTCCAGTGAGCACAGATACGCAGTATTTT CSVSPVSTDTQYF
NA TRBJ2-7 few 14 TRBV2 TGTGCCAGCAGTGAACAGGGCAGCTACTACGAGCAGTACTTC CASSEQGSYYEQYF
NA TRBJ2-2 few 16 TRBV12-3/TRBV12-4 TGTGCCAGCCATCCTAGTCCCGGGGGGCCGCACGGGGAGCTGTTTTTT CASHPSPGGPHGELFF
NA TRBJ2-2 NA 16 TRBV12-3/TRBV12-4 TGTGCCAGCAGCCCCCCTTCTGCTTCGGGTACCGGGGAGCTGTTTTTT CASSPPSASGTGELFF
NA TRBJ2-7 many 14 TRBV12-3/TRBV12-4 TGTGCCAGCAGTTTATCTGGGCCTACGTACGAGCAGTACTTC CASSLSGPTYEQYF
TRBD2 TRBJ2-1 NA 20 TRBV5-1 TGCGCCAGCAGCTTGGACCCGGGACTAGCGGGAGGATCCCTTAGGGATGAGCAGTTCTTC CASSLDPGLAGGSLRDEQFF
NA TRBJ2-3 NA 12 TRBV6-2/TRBV6-3 TGTGCCAGCACCCACGTAGGAGATACGCAGTATTTT CASTHVGDTQYF
NA TRBJ2-7 few 14 TRBV6-5 TGTGCCAGCAGTTTCCCTAGTTTATCCTACGAGCAGTACTTC CASSFPSLSYEQYF
NA TRBJ2-1 few 15 TRBV15 TGTGCCACCAGCAGAGCCGTGTTTGCTAACAATGAGCAGTTCTTC CATSRAVFANNEQFF
TRBD1 TRBJ2-3 few 16 TRBV11-1 TGTGCCAGCAGCACCCGACAGGGGCCAAGCACAGATACGCAGTATTTT CASSTRQGPSTDTQYF